This T cell receptor (beta chain) was recorded in a study of cytomegalovirus exposure and HLA in healthy donors. The trim removed 2 bases at V and 2 bases at J, leaving 8 bases unmatched. In germline, CDR1 is SGHTA, CDR2 FQGNSA. The CDR3 loop spans 16 amino acids. PCR primers comprised 60 Vbeta and 13 Jbeta primers. TCRdb's copy holds only in-frame clones and misses some; the assay was immunoSEQ multiplex PCR. Of roughly 150,000 clones listed, around 80% are singletons. The material sequenced was PBMCs. This TCR derives from a man aged 25-40 years in good health. This chain uses TRBV7-2 with TRBJ1-2; 7 nucleotides align to TRBD1. DNA of the CDR3: TGTGCCAGCAGCTTAAGTGCGGCAGGGGGAAACTATGGCTACACCTTC. It is translated as CASSLSAAGGNYGYTF.